These T cell receptor beta chains were read from a single sample in a study of naive and memory T cell subsets. TCRdb analysed the UMI-ligation and nested PCR reads with MiXCR anew, one entry per CDR3 protein. The sample comprises about 85,000 distinct CDR3 sequences, around 13% of which are singletons, and over 0.75% rests with the top ten. Material: central memory CD4+ T cells from blood. The receptors derive from a human donor in good health. The CDR3 runs from the conserved cysteine through the conserved F or W. The D gene is left open where the match is weak. Size is omitted from some rows. Given values are once, few, many or a class for expanded clones.

v_call: TRBV7-2
clone_size: many
d_call: .
cdr3_aa: CASSLAGVFVAGELFF

v_call: TRBV20-1
clone_size: .
d_call: TRBD1
cdr3_aa: CSARVQGAESPLHF

v_call: TRBV12-3/TRBV12-4
clone_size: few
d_call: .
cdr3_aa: CASSSLGPHDEQFF

v_call: TRBV9
clone_size: .
d_call: TRBD2
cdr3_aa: CASSVGASGNRGQETQYF

v_call: TRBV20-1
clone_size: few
d_call: TRBD2
cdr3_aa: CSPTLTSRGSDTQYF

v_call: TRBV12-3/TRBV12-4
clone_size: many
d_call: .
cdr3_aa: CASSTSTDTQYF

v_call: TRBV6-1
clone_size: .
d_call: .
cdr3_aa: CAVRNYGNTIYF

v_call: TRBV7-3
clone_size: few
d_call: TRBD2
cdr3_aa: CASSSAGTTSEQYF

v_call: TRBV29-1
clone_size: few
d_call: TRBD2
cdr3_aa: CSVEDGGEVTDTQYF

v_call: TRBV3-1
clone_size: few
d_call: .
cdr3_aa: CASSQQNTDTQYF

v_call: TRBV28
clone_size: few
d_call: TRBD1
cdr3_aa: CASSKGQGAQETQYF

v_call: TRBV20-1
clone_size: few
d_call: TRBD2
cdr3_aa: CSATDGTSGTYNEQFF

v_call: TRBV4-1
clone_size: .
d_call: TRBD1
cdr3_aa: CASSQNYGTDLYEQYF

v_call: TRBV10-3
clone_size: few
d_call: .
cdr3_aa: CAISGSDNQPQHF

v_call: TRBV27
clone_size: .
d_call: .
cdr3_aa: CASSLLGWGETQYF

v_call: TRBV9
clone_size: .
d_call: .
cdr3_aa: CASSTRVGGNEQFF

v_call: TRBV7-8
clone_size: few
d_call: TRBD1
cdr3_aa: CASSLRQGSHYEQYF

v_call: TRBV28
clone_size: few
d_call: TRBD1
cdr3_aa: CASSGQAARGYTF

v_call: TRBV15
clone_size: many
d_call: TRBD1
cdr3_aa: CATSRDRRQGHDEQYF

v_call: TRBV18
clone_size: .
d_call: TRBD1
cdr3_aa: CASSRGGTVNTEAFF

v_call: TRBV5-8
clone_size: .
d_call: .
cdr3_aa: CASSLVGRARTSGANVLTF

v_call: TRBV21-1
clone_size: .
d_call: .
cdr3_aa: CASSKSSDSYEQYF

v_call: TRBV5-1
clone_size: many
d_call: .
cdr3_aa: CASSSAGAGQGLREQYF

v_call: TRBV6-5
clone_size: few
d_call: .
cdr3_aa: CASSFSLRGTNTGELFF

v_call: TRBV27
clone_size: many
d_call: TRBD2
cdr3_aa: CASSLLLAGGPHEQYF

v_call: TRBV6-1
clone_size: few
d_call: .
cdr3_aa: CASSPGRTDTQYF

v_call: TRBV10-3
clone_size: .
d_call: .
cdr3_aa: CAISDRSEGQFF

v_call: TRBV19
clone_size: many
d_call: .
cdr3_aa: CASSITVTDTQYF

v_call: TRBV29-1
clone_size: few
d_call: TRBD1
cdr3_aa: CSGTGVVSDTQYF